This entry features one T cell receptor beta chain sequence. This clonotype was detected only a few times. Its antigen remains unidentified. Nothing much larger sits one base from this clone, and base qualities are not available. From the cysteine through the phenylalanine, the CDR3 covers 14 amino acids. Only the CDR3 portion is preserved as DNA: 42 bases, with reading frame beginning at the first base. To prepare the library, 5' RACE was applied. Sequencing instrument: NextSeq 500. To correct for sequencing error and PCR bias, the TCR library protocol tagged individual cDNA molecules with unique molecular identifiers. Sequencing covered both TCR alpha and beta chains, and within each sample the abundances of alpha and beta sequences were tightly co-correlated. Turning to the authors' computational methods: V gene, J gene and CDR3 annotation of TCR sequences was performed with Decombinator V4. TCRs were defined as expanded if a significant change between any two time points was detected under a Poisson model with p below 0.0001. Abundances of TCRs were expressed as counts per million after normalisation to the total number of TCRs sequenced in each sample. TRAV1-2 paired with TRAJ12, TRAJ20 or TRAJ33 defined MAIT TCRs, while TRAV10 paired with TRAJ18 defined iNKT TCRs. A search of VDJdb, accessed on 1 November 2021, was run for TCRs annotated to CMV, EBV and SARS-CoV-2, with TCRs annotated for multiple antigens excluded. TCRdb trimmed public reads at Q25 via fastp, called clones via MiXCR and kept in-frame beta chains. Entries that share a CDR3 protein sequence are merged under the most common genes and DNA. TCRdb assigned the V and J calls; the authors' analysis was not used. This sample lists tens of thousands of distinct CDR3 sequences; about 10% were detected once. Clones ranked in the top ten supply just under 6% of the sample.

This sample is drawn from a study of early T cells in non-severe SARS-CoV-2 infection (dated by TCRdb to the early 2020s). Describing the broader study: TCR sequencing used bulk RNA from unsorted whole blood, so alpha and beta chains could not be paired.

A case-control design nested within a healthcare worker cohort in London, UK, was used, with weekly nasopharyngeal swab PCR tests and blood sampling performed. Between 23 and 31 March 2020, the week of the UK lockdown, healthcare workers were enrolled and then followed up weekly for as long as 16 weeks. What the study reported, not specific to this receptor: Matching against VDJdb was skewed toward anti-spike CD8 responses, likely underestimated virus-specific expansions, and missed private and CD4 specificities.

This sequence originates from an adult who was a healthcare worker with PCR-confirmed SARS-CoV-2 infection or an uninfected control (not recorded which). Sequencing was carried out using whole blood. The chain is made from TRBV21-1 and TRBJ2-7; the D call TRBD1 from the table was never checked on the DNA. TRBV21-1 is annotated as a pseudogene. CDR3 loop: CASSTTGIPYEQYF. The sequenced DNA: TGTGCCAGCAGCACCACAGGGATACCCTACGAGCAGTACTTC.